This passage covers 27 T cell receptor beta chains from one sample sequenced in a study of molecular identifiers for immune sequencing clone quantification. One entry per CDR3 protein results from TCRdb running MiXCR on the PCR reads. This table has approximately 550,000 distinct CDR3 sequences, less than 30% appearing once. Sequencing used naive CD8+ T cells from blood, with Jurkat cell RNA spiked in. Subset indicated: FACS-sorted CD8+CD4-CCR7+CD45RA+ naive T cells. These receptors all come from a human donor in good health. Some libraries in this study had Jurkat cell RNA spiked in.

In the case of this clonotype: A much larger clone differs from this one at a single base, so this may be a read error. The chain has TRBV5-6 and TRBJ2-5, with D uncertain. V lost 6 bases and J 5 bases, leaving 20 bases between the germline ends. Germline CDR1 and CDR2: SGHDT and YYEEEE. This CDR3 has 15 amino acids. CDR3 DNA: TGTGCCAGCAACGGAAGGGTGTCGGGCCCGGAGACCCAGTACTTC. Protein sequence: CASNGRVSGPETQYF. Complete variable domain (other parts from reference TRBV5-6 and TRBJ2-5): DAGVTQSPTHLIKTRGQQVTLRCSPKSGHDTVSWYQQALGQGPQFIFQYYEEEERQRGNFPDRFSGHQFPNYSSELNVNALLLGDSALYLCASNGRVSGPETQYFGPGTRLLVL.

This clonotype appeared a few times. This rearrangement joins TRBV9 to TRBJ2-3; TRBD2 aligns across 9 bases. In germline, CDR1 is SGDLS, CDR2 YYNGEE. The CDR3 spans 16 residues. V lost 0 bases, J lost 1 base, and 3 bases stayed unmatched. The CDR3 sequence is CASSVVPSGGTDTQYF. CDR3 in DNA: TGTGCCAGCAGCGTAGTTCCTAGCGGGGGCACAGATACGCAGTATTTT.

The chain has TRBV6-5 and TRBJ1-2, with D possibly TRBD1 on 5 matching bases. The germline CDR1 and CDR2 sequences are MNHEY and SVGAGI. The CDR3 is 15 amino acids. V lost 6 bases and J lost 4, with 18 bases in between. CDR3 in DNA: TGTGCCAGCAGCCCTTTTCGGGGGTTCACCTATGGCTACACCTTC. As protein: CASSPFRGFTYGYTF.

The chain combines TRBV30 with TRBJ2-7; D may be TRBD1 or TRBD2 (5 bases each). V lost 4 bases to trimming and J lost 3 bases, with 16 bases between them. The CDR3 runs 14 residues. Germline CDR1 and CDR2: GTSNPN and SVGIG (reference sequence). The chain's CDR3 is CAWTPGTWDYEQYF. Here the CDR3 DNA reads TGTGCCTGGACCCCAGGGACCTGGGACTACGAGCAGTACTTC.

The V gene is TRBV9, the J gene TRBJ2-1; 11 bases are a match to TRBD2. CDR1 SGDLS and CDR2 YYNGEE come from the germline V gene. This CDR3 contains 17 residues. V lost 3 bases, J lost 4 bases, and 9 bases stayed unmatched. CDR3 in amino acids: CASSDDPLAGGYNEQFF. In DNA, the CDR3 is TGTGCCAGCAGCGACGACCCGCTAGCGGGGGGATACAATGAGCAGTTCTTC.

This clonotype was picked up many times. V and J are TRBV5-1 and TRBJ2-7; no definite D call. Germline V gene lookup returns CDR1 SGHRS and CDR2 YFSETQ. The CDR3 runs 13 residues. The V gene lost 3 bases and the J gene lost 3 bases, with 10 bases spanning the gap. The chain's CDR3 is CASSSETHYEQYF. CDR3 bases: TGCGCCAGCAGCTCGGAGACCCACTACGAGCAGTACTTC.

This clonotype was seen more than once but under ten times. The chain links TRBV19 to TRBJ1-3; D gene uncertain. The V end was cut by 3 bases, the J end by 0 bases, with 9 bases between. Germline V CDR1 and CDR2: LNHDA, SQIVND (reference sequence). The CDR3 runs to 15 residues. Written as DNA, the CDR3 is TGTGCCAGTAGTATTACTGACTACTCTGGAAACACCATATATTTT. Translated, it gives CASSITDYSGNTIYF.

J is TRBJ2-3 and V is TRBV9; possibly TRBD2 for D (6 bases). V was cut by 3 bases and J by 0 bases, with 11 bases left in between. CDR3 size: 15 residues. CDR1 and CDR2 from the germline V gene are SGDLS and YYNGEE. The CDR3: CASSAGAVSTDTQYF. The CDR3 bases are TGTGCCAGCAGCGCGGGAGCGGTTAGCACAGATACGCAGTATTTT.

This clonotype was detected ten times or more. The rearrangement joins TRBV6-5 to TRBJ2-1; 7 bases line up with TRBD1. CDR3 length: 17 amino acids. Unmatched junction bases numbered 19, after V lost 5 bases and J lost 9 bases. CDR1 is MNHEY and CDR2 is SVGAGI in the germline V gene. CDR3 DNA: TGTGCCAGCAGTCATGCGACCGGACAGGCAGTACTCGGTGAGCAGTTCTTC. It codes for CASSHATGQAVLGEQFF.

Comments on this clonotype: The CDR3 does not close with the conserved phenylalanine or tryptophan, likely indicating a read error. The J gene is TRBJ1-2, the V gene TRBV20-1; unclear D gene. The CDR3 loop spans 14 amino acids. V lost 3 bases to trimming and J lost 0 bases, with 11 bases between them. Germline V lookup: CDR1 DFQATT, CDR2 SNEGSKA (reference sequence). CDR3 nucleotide sequence: TGCAGTGCTAGGGTTGGAGCAGCTAACTATGGCTACACCCTC. Amino acid sequence: CSARVGAANYGYTL.

This clonotype has a count of ten or more. The J gene is TRBJ1-1, the V gene TRBV7-9; no definite D call. Trimming cost V 4 bases and J 1 base, with 7 bases left between them. The germline V gene has CDR1 SEHNR and CDR2 FQNEAQ (reference sequence). This CDR3 is built from 13 residues. The CDR3: CASSSPANTEAFF. The DNA of the CDR3 is TGTGCCAGCAGCTCACCCGCGAACACTGAAGCTTTCTTT.

This clonotype was recorded a few times. The chain has TRBV27 and TRBJ2-7, with 8 bases fitting TRBD2. From germline, CDR1 is MNHEY and CDR2 SMNVEV (reference sequence). Germline trimming cut 7 bases from V and 6 bases from J; bases unmatched to any gene: 2. This CDR3 comprises 11 residues. CDR3 amino acids: CASTGGIEQYF. Here the CDR3 DNA reads TGTGCCAGCACGGGGGGGATCGAGCAGTACTTC.

On this clonotype: Being one base from a much bigger clone, this may be a read error. CDR3 in DNA: TGCGCCAGCAGCGAAGCCCCTCTGGGCACAGATACGCAGTGTTTT. This codes for CASSEAPLGTDTQCF. The V gene is TRBV5-1, the J gene TRBJ2-3; no clear D gene. CDR1 and CDR2 from the germline V gene are SGHRS and YFSETQ. The CDR3 runs to 15 residues.

Note on this clonotype: It may be a read error: a sequence one base away is much more abundant. The chain carries TRBV2 and TRBJ1-1; unclear D gene. Germline-derived CDR1 and CDR2 are SNHLY and FYNNEI. The CDR3 has 12 amino acids. V was cut by 10 bases and J by 6 bases, with 15 bases left in between. CDR3 nucleotides: TGTGCCAACGGCCTAAAAGTCGCTGAAGCTTTCTTT. As protein: CANGLKVAEAFF.

On this clonotype itself: A much more abundant neighbour one base away suggests this may be a read error. V usage is TRBV4-1 and J usage is TRBJ2-7, with 9 bases aligning to TRBD1. The CDR3 is 16 amino acids. With 1 base clipped from V and 6 bases from J, the junction kept 10 bases outside the gene matches. Per the germline V gene, CDR1 is MGHRA and CDR2 is YSYEKL. The CDR3 protein is CASSQAPGTGPPEQYF. CDR3 bases: TGCGCCAGCAGCCAAGCTCCCGGGACAGGGCCCCCCGAGCAGTACTTC.

The gene calls are TRBV4-1 and TRBJ2-3; D gene uncertain. CDR1 MGHRA and CDR2 YSYEKL come from the germline V gene. This CDR3 has 16 residues. Trimming stripped 2 bases from V and 8 bases from J, with 20 bases between. CDR3 region: CASSQSVGILAATQYF. The CDR3 nucleotides read TGCGCCAGCAGCCAAAGCGTTGGTATCTTGGCAGCTACGCAGTATTTT.

This clonotype came up many times. This CDR3 is CASSVTELAGELFF. The CDR3 region has the DNA TGTGCCAGCAGTGTTACAGAACTGGCCGGGGAGCTGTTTTTT. V usage is TRBV2 and J usage is TRBJ2-2; D is unresolved. Trimming cost V 4 bases and J 6 bases, with 12 bases left between them. From germline, CDR1 is SNHLY and CDR2 FYNNEI. The CDR3 has 14 amino acids.

This clonotype has a count of ten or more. The V and J genes are TRBV12-3 or TRBV12-4 and TRBJ2-3; 8 bases line up with TRBD1. There are 14 residues in the CDR3. Germline trimming cut 8 bases from V and 4 bases from J; bases unmatched to any gene: 8. The CDR3 loop reads CASALGQAPDTQYF. CDR3 DNA: TGTGCCAGCGCACTGGGACAGGCCCCAGATACGCAGTATTTT.

This clonotype showed up just a few times. The V and J genes are TRBV13 and TRBJ2-1, with 9 bases identical to TRBD1. This CDR3 spans 15 amino acids. CDR1 is PRHDT, CDR2 FYEKMQ, per germline (reference sequence). V was pared by 0 bases and J by 6 bases, with 3 bases of the junction left unmatched. This chain's CDR3 is CASSLGQGARNEQFF. The DNA of the CDR3 is TGTGCCAGCAGCTTAGGACAGGGGGCGCGCAATGAGCAGTTCTTC.

This chain connects TRBV7-2 to TRBJ1-3; D unclear. Germline assignment: CDR1 SGHTA and CDR2 FQGNSA. V dropped 5 bases and J dropped 3 bases, with 14 bases sitting between them. The CDR3 has 15 amino acids. The CDR3 reads CASSPQYDDGNTIYF. DNA of the CDR3: TGTGCCAGCAGCCCACAGTATGATGATGGAAACACCATATATTTT. The complete variable domain, with remaining parts taken from reference TRBV7-2 and TRBJ1-3, reads GAGVSQSPSNKVTEKGKDVELRCDPISGHTALYWYRQSLGQGLEFLIYFQGNSAPDKSGLPSDRFSAERTGGSVSTLTIQRTQQEDSAVYLCASSPQYDDGNTIYFGEGSWLTVV.

The rearrangement uses TRBV10-3 and TRBJ2-7; D uncertain. The ends were cut back, 3 bases at V and 1 base at J, with 13 bases in the middle. The CDR3 loop spans 15 amino acids. Germline lookup yields CDR1 ENHRY and CDR2 SYGVKD. This CDR3 is CAISDFRLSSYEQYF. The CDR3, as DNA: TGTGCCATCAGTGACTTCAGGTTATCGTCCTACGAGCAGTACTTC.

This clonotype was counted between two and nine times. The chain is built from TRBV15 and TRBJ2-7; TRBD2 might be the D (6 bases). The CDR3 covers 13 residues. V was trimmed by 4 bases and J by 7 bases, leaving 14 bases between them. CDR1 LNHNV and CDR2 YYDKDF come from the germline V gene (reference sequence). CDR3 bases: TGTGCCACCAGCACCCGACTAGGTAAAGAGCAGTACTTC. Translated: CATSTRLGKEQYF.

CDR3 sequence reads: CASSWRLGSEQFF. As DNA, the CDR3 is TGTGCCAGCAGCTGGAGACTAGGAAGCGAGCAGTTCTTC. The chain recombines TRBV7-8 with TRBJ2-1, with D possibly being TRBD2 (6 bases). Trimming stripped 4 bases from V and 10 bases from J, with 14 bases between. CDR3 size: 13 residues. The germline V gene has CDR1 SGHVS and CDR2 FQNEAQ.

This clonotype was counted at least ten times. The V and J genes are TRBV29-1 and TRBJ2-7; perhaps TRBD1 as D (7 bases). V was trimmed by 5 bases and J by 3 bases, leaving 17 bases between them. The CDR3 has 14 amino acids. Germline V gene data show CDR1 as SQVTM and CDR2 as ANQGSEA. This CDR3 reads CSVTPGQGGYEQYF. The CDR3 DNA follows: TGCAGCGTTACTCCGGGGCAGGGGGGCTACGAGCAGTACTTC.

Remarks on this clonotype: With a much larger clone just one base away, this may be a read error. The rearrangement uses TRBV4-1 and TRBJ1-5; no clear D gene. The CDR3 loop spans 15 amino acids. V gave up 2 bases and J gave up 2 bases, with 10 bases separating them. Germline CDR1 is MGHRA and CDR2 is YSYEKL. CDR3 protein: CASSQTNRRNQPQHF. Written as DNA, the CDR3 is TGCGCCAGCAGCCAAACGAACCGTCGCAATCAGCCCCAGCATTTT.

The chain combines TRBV6-5 with TRBJ1-4; D not certain. V was pared by 0 bases and J by 0 bases, with 14 bases between. The V gene's germline CDR1 is MNHEY and CDR2 SVGAGI. This CDR3 spans 18 amino acids. The DNA for the CDR3 is TGTGCCAGCAGTTACTCTGCGCTCGAGACTCCAACTAATGAAAAACTGTTTTTT. Translating it yields CASSYSALETPTNEKLFF.

Ten or more counts support this clonotype. This chain links TRBV7-2 with TRBJ2-3, with D perhaps matching TRBD2 (5 bases). The V gene lost 1 base and the J gene lost 2 bases, with 13 bases spanning the gap. The CDR3 runs to 16 residues. The germline gives CDR1 SGHTA, CDR2 FQGNSA. CDR3 residues: CASSLGGLTNTDTQYF. In DNA form, the CDR3 reads TGTGCCAGCAGCTTAGGAGGACTTACCAACACAGATACGCAGTATTTT.